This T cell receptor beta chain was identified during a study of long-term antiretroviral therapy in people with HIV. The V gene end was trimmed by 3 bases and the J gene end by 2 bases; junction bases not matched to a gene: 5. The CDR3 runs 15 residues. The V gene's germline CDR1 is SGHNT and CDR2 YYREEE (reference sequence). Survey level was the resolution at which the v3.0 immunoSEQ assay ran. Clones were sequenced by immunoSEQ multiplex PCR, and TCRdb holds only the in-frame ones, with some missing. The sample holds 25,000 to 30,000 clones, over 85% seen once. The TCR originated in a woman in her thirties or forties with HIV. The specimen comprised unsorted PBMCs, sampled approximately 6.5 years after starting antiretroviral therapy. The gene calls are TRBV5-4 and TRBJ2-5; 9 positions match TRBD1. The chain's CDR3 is CASSSQTGGQETQYF. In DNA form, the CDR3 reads TGTGCCAGCAGCTCACAGACAGGGGGGCAAGAGACCCAGTACTTC.